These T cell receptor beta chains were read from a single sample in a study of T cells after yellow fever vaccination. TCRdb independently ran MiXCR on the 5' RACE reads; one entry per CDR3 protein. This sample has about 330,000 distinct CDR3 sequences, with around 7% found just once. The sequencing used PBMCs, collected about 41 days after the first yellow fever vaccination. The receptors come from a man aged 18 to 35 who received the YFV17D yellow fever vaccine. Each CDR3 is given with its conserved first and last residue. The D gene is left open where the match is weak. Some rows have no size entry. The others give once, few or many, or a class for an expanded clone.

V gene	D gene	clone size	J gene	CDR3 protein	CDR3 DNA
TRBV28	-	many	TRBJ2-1	CASSRTGTTYNEQFF	TGTGCCAGCAGCCGGACAGGGACTACCTACAATGAGCAGTTCTTC
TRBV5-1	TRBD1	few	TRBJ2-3	CASSLGTGADTQYF	TGCGCCAGCAGCTTGGGGACAGGGGCAGATACGCAGTATTTT
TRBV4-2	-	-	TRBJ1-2	CASSQEARTYGYTF	TGTGCCAGCAGCCAAGAAGCCCGTACTTATGGCTACACCTTC
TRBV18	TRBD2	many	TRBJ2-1	CASSLAGTSRTYNEQFF	TGTGCCAGCTCACTAGCGGGGACTAGCCGGACCTACAATGAGCAGTTCTTC
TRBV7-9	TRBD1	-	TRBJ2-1	CASSPDRPEQFF	TGTGCCAGCAGCCCGGACAGGCCCGAGCAGTTCTTC
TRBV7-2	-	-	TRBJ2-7	CASSLGVLPLTEQYF	TGTGCCAGCAGCTTAGGGGTTCTCCCCCTTACCGAGCAGTACTTC
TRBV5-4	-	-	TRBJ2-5	CASSTQGSGETQYF	TGTGCCAGCAGCACCCAAGGATCGGGGGAGACCCAGTACTTC
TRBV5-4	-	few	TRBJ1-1	CASSLAIGQNFEAFF	TGTGCCAGCAGCTTGGCCATCGGACAGAACTTTGAAGCTTTCTTT
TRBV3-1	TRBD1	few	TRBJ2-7	CASSLPGTGAYEQYF	TGTGCCAGCAGTCTTCCCGGGACAGGGGCCTACGAGCAGTACTTC
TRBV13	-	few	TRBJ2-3	CASTGTSSTDTQYF	TGTGCCAGCACGGGGACGTCTAGCACAGATACGCAGTATTTT
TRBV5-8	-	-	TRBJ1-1	CASSLSGAVVGAFF	TGTGCCAGCAGCTTGTCAGGAGCGGTCGTTGGGGCTTTCTTT
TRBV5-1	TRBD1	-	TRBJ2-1	CASSPQGVVYNEQFF	TGCGCCAGCAGCCCCCAGGGGGTTGTCTACAATGAGCAGTTCTTC